A single sample is the source of the 10 T cell receptor beta chains below, sequenced in a study of blood T cell repertoires in COVID-19. Libraries were prepared by immunoSEQ multiplex PCR; TCRdb keeps only in-frame clonotypes and omits some of them. This table holds more than 400,000 clones, 90% found once. The specimen sequenced was PBMCs or T cells enriched from blood (not recorded which). These receptors all stem from a young man who had recovered from COVID-19.

This chain connects TRBV2 to TRBJ2-4, with D tentatively TRBD1 (6 bases). CDR1 is SNHLY, CDR2 FYNNEI, per germline. Trimming took off 3 bases at V and 11 bases at J, with 8 bases between the two ends. The CDR3 consists of 11 residues. The CDR3 here is CASSDRGLQYF. CDR3 DNA: TGTGCCAGCAGTGACAGGGGCCTTCAGTACTTC.

This rearrangement joins TRBV11-3 to TRBJ2-1; 7 bases fit TRBD2. V was pared by 1 base and J by 0 bases, with 3 bases of the junction left unmatched. The CDR3 runs 16 residues. Per germline, CDR1 SGHNT and CDR2 YENEEA. CDR3 in DNA: TGTGCCAGCAGCTTAGTCGGGGGGATCTCCTACAATGAGCAGTTCTTC. As protein: CASSLVGGISYNEQFF.

The chain carries TRBV13 and TRBJ2-7, with TRBD1 matching 8 bases. The V segment lost 5 bases and the J segment 6 bases; nucleotides outside the gene matches: 12. This CDR3 region has 15 residues. CDR1 is PRHDT and CDR2 is FYEKMQ in the germline V gene (reference sequence). In nucleotides, the CDR3 is TGTGCCAGCAGCGCCACACAGGGGGGACCTTTCGAGCAGTACTTC. This translates into CASSATQGGPFEQYF.

The genes are TRBV9 and TRBJ1-1, with D unresolved. Germline CDR1 reads SGDLS; CDR2 reads YYNGEE. Trimming took 3 bases from V and 0 from J, leaving 12 bases between them. CDR3 length: 15 residues. The CDR3 here is CASSDSPEMNTEAFF. The CDR3 DNA reads as TGTGCCAGCAGCGATTCCCCGGAGATGAACACTGAAGCTTTCTTT.

This clone was seen more than once but under ten times. J is TRBJ2-7 and V is TRBV28, with 9 positions matching TRBD2. Germline assignment: CDR1 MDHEN and CDR2 SYDVKM. V dropped 7 bases and J dropped 2; count of bases not matched to a gene: 9. This CDR3 has 15 amino acids. For the CDR3, the DNA is TGTGCCAGCACCCGTCTAGCGGGGACCCCCTACGAGCAGTACTTC. The encoded protein is CASTRLAGTPYEQYF.

The genes are TRBV28 and TRBJ2-7; TRBD1 matches 8 bases. With 3 bases clipped from V and 6 bases from J, the junction kept 10 bases outside the gene matches. The germline gives CDR1 MDHEN, CDR2 SYDVKM. There are 15 residues in the CDR3. DNA for the CDR3: TGTGCCAGCAGTTTCCTCGGACAGGGAATCGGCGAGCAGTACTTC. Protein sequence: CASSFLGQGIGEQYF.

The CDR3 reads CASSQDPTVNYGYTF. CDR3 DNA: TGCGCCAGCAGCCAAGACCCCACTGTTAACTATGGCTACACCTTC. V usage is TRBV4-1 and J usage is TRBJ1-2; D is undetermined. The CDR3 runs to 15 residues. The germline CDR1 and CDR2 sequences are MGHRA and YSYEKL. V was cut by 0 bases and J by 1 base, with 9 bases left in between.

The genes are TRBV5-4 and TRBJ2-3; 11 positions agree with TRBD2. The CDR3 contains 16 residues. V shed 4 bases, J shed 2 bases, and the junction held 6 bases outside the gene matches. CDR1 is SGHNT, CDR2 YYREEE, per germline (reference sequence). For the CDR3, the DNA is TGTGCCAGCAGCCTGGGACTAGCGGATCCCACAGATACGCAGTATTTT. Residues: CASSLGLADPTDTQYF.

V gene TRBV11-3 combines with J gene TRBJ1-5, with 8 bases that match TRBD1. Germline CDR1 is SGHNT and CDR2 is YENEEA. The CDR3 runs 15 residues. The ends lost 5 bases at V and 5 bases at J; junction bases unmatched: 8. This CDR3 reads CASSANDRGHQPQHF. The CDR3 region has the DNA TGTGCCAGCAGCGCGAACGACAGGGGACATCAGCCCCAGCATTTT.

This chain joins TRBV25-1 and TRBJ1-2, with 7 bases fitting TRBD1. The CDR3 is 14 residues long. The V gene's germline CDR1 is MGHDK and CDR2 SYGVNS. V trimming: 6 bases; J trimming: 4 bases; junction bases outside the gene matches: 8. CDR3 amino acids: CASRREGAGYGYTF. Here the CDR3 DNA reads TGTGCCAGCAGGCGGGAGGGGGCGGGCTATGGCTACACCTTC.